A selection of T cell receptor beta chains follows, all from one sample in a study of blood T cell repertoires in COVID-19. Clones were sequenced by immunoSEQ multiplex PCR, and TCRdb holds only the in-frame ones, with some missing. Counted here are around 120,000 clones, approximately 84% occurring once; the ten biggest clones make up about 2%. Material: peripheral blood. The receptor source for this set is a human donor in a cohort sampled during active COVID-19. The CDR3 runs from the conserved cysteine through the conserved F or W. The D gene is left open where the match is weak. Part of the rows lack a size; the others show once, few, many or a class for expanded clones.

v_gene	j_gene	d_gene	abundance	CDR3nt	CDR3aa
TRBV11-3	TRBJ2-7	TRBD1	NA	TGTGCCAGCAGCCCCAATGGGACAGGGGGCGTAATCAACGAGCAGTACTTC	CASSPNGTGGVINEQYF
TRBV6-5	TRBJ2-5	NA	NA	TGTGCCAGCAGTTACTCCGTGGGGAGAGAGACCCAGTACTTC	CASSYSVGRETQYF
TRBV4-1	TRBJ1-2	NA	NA	TGCGCCAGCAGCCAAGATTTTACGGCGGTATATGGCTACACCTTC	CASSQDFTAVYGYTF
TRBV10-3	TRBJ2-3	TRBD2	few	TGTGCCATCAGTGAGTCGACTAGCGGGGTATCAGATACGCAGTATTTT	CAISESTSGVSDTQYF
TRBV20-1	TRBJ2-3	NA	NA	TGCAGTGCCGGGGACTTTGATACGCAGTATTTT	CSAGDFDTQYF
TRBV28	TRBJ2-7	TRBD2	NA	TGTGCCAGCAGTTCGCTGGCTAGCGGGGCCATCTACGAGCAGTACTTC	CASSSLASGAIYEQYF
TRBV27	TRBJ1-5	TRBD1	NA	TGTGCCAGCAGGATGGGACAGGCGAATAGCAATCAGCCCCAGCATTTT	CASRMGQANSNQPQHF
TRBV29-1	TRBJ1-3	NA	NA	TGCAGCGTTGAGTACTCCACTAGAGGATCTGGAAACACCATATATTTT	CSVEYSTRGSGNTIYF
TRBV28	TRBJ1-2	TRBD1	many	TGTGCCAGCAGACGACAGGGGAACTATGGCTACACCTTC	CASRRQGNYGYTF
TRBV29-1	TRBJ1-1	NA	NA	TGCAGCGTGAGAGAGGCAGCGAACACTGAAGCTTTCTTT	CSVREAANTEAFF
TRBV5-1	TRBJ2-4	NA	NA	TGCGCCAGCAGCCCCCCGGGGACGGGGGTGGGCATTCAGTACTTC	CASSPPGTGVGIQYF
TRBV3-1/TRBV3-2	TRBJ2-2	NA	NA	TGTGCCAGCAGCCGCGGGCAAAACACCGGGGAGCTGTTTTTT	CASSRGQNTGELFF
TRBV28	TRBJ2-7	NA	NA	TGTGCCAGCAGTTACCCCACGCAGGGTTTACGGTACGAGCAGTACTTC	CASSYPTQGLRYEQYF
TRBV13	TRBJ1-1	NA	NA	TGTGCCAGCAGCTTAGGCGAAGGGAGCTTGAACACTGAAGCTTTCTTT	CASSLGEGSLNTEAFF
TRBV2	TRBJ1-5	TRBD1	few	TGTGCCAGCAAAGGACAGGGGAATCAGCCCCAGCATTTT	CASKGQGNQPQHF
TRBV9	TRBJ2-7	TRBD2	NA	TGTGCCAGCAGCGTACCAGCGGGAGGACCAGACGGCACGTACTTC	CASSVPAGGPDGTYF
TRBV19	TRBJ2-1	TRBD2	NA	TGTGCCAGTAGTATACGGGGTAGCGGGAGGGCCTACAATGAGCAGTTCTTC	CASSIRGSGRAYNEQFF
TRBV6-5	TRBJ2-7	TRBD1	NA	TGTGCCAGCAGCCCGGGGACAGGGGGAACTTCCGAGCAGTACTTC	CASSPGTGGTSEQYF
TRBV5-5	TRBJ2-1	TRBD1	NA	TGTGCCAGCAGCCCCACTACAGGGGGATCGGAAAATGAGCAGTTCTTC	CASSPTTGGSENEQFF
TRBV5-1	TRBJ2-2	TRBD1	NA	TGCGCCAGCAGCGTATTACAGGGGGCCGGGGAGCTGTTTTTT	CASSVLQGAGELFF
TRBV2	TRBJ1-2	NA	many	TGTGCCAGCGAGTCTCCCCTCACCTTC	CASESPLTF
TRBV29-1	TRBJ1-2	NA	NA	TGCAGCGTTGGGGGGACAAGTTGGGGCTACACCTTC	CSVGGTSWGYTF
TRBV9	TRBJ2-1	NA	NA	TGTGCCAGCAGCGTAGCAGACTACAATGAGCAGTTCTTC	CASSVADYNEQFF
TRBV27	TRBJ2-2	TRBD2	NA	TGTGCCAGCAGTTTAAAGCCTAGCGGGGTGGGGACCGGGGAGCTGTTTTTT	CASSLKPSGVGTGELFF
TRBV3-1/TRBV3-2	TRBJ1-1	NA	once	TGTGCCAGCAGCCAAGATCTCACAAACACTGAAGCTTTCTTT	CASSQDLTNTEAFF
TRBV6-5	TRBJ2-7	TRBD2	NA	TGTGCCAGCAGCCCCCTGGGGGGGTACGAGCAGTACTTC	CASSPLGGYEQYF
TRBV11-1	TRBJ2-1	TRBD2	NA	TGTGCCAGCAGCTTATCCAGGCTAGCGGGAGGGTACGCCCAGTTCTTC	CASSLSRLAGGYAQFF
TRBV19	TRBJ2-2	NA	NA	TGTGCCAGTAGTAGGCCAAATTTGGGGGGACTCACCGGGGAGCTGTTTTTT	CASSRPNLGGLTGELFF
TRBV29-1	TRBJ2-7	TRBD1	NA	TGCAGCGTTGAACGGACAGGGGGCGAGCAGTACTTC	CSVERTGGEQYF
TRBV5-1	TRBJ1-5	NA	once	TGCGCCAGCAGCTTGGCGAGGGATCAGCCCCAGCATTTT	CASSLARDQPQHF
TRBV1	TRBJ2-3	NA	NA	TGCACCAGCAGCCACTCGCGGGGGCTTACAGATACGCAGTATTTT	CTSSHSRGLTDTQYF
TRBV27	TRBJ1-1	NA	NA	TGTGCCAGCAGCGACCTAGCGTTGCCCGGATGGGCTTTCTTT	CASSDLALPGWAFF
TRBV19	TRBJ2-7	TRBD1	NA	TGTGCCAGTAGTGGAACAGGGGCCTACGAGCAGTACTTC	CASSGTGAYEQYF
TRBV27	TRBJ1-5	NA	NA	TGTGCCAGGCGGTCCCAATTCAATCAGCCCCAGCATTTT	CARRSQFNQPQHF
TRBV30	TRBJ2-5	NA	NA	TGTGCCTGGAGTGTACGGAGTTGGGTAGAGACCCAGTACTTC	CAWSVRSWVETQYF
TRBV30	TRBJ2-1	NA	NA	TGTGCCTGGAGCCCAGCCGCGGGGTCTAGGGAGCAGTTCTTC	CAWSPAAGSREQFF
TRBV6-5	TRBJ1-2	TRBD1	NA	TGTGCCAGTCATGACAGGGGGCTTGGAAACTATGGCTACACCTTC	CASHDRGLGNYGYTF
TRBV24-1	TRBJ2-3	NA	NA	TGTGCCACCAGTGACCCGGGTCGGCCCACAGATACGCAGTATTTT	CATSDPGRPTDTQYF
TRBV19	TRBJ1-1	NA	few	TGTGCCAGTAGTATAATCCCCCGGGGGAACACTGAAGCTTTCTTT	CASSIIPRGNTEAFF
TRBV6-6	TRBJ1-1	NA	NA	TGTGCCAGCAGTTACCGTGGCGGGGAACCTGAAGCTTTCTTT	CASSYRGGEPEAFF
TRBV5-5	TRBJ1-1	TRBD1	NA	TGTGCCAGCAGTGAGTTTACAGGGGGCTATGCTGAAGCTTTCTTT	CASSEFTGGYAEAFF
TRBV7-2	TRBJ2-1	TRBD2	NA	TGTGCCAGCAGCCCCAATGCGGGAGTGAAAGTTTCCCGCTACAATGAGCAGTTCTTC	CASSPNAGVKVSRYNEQFF